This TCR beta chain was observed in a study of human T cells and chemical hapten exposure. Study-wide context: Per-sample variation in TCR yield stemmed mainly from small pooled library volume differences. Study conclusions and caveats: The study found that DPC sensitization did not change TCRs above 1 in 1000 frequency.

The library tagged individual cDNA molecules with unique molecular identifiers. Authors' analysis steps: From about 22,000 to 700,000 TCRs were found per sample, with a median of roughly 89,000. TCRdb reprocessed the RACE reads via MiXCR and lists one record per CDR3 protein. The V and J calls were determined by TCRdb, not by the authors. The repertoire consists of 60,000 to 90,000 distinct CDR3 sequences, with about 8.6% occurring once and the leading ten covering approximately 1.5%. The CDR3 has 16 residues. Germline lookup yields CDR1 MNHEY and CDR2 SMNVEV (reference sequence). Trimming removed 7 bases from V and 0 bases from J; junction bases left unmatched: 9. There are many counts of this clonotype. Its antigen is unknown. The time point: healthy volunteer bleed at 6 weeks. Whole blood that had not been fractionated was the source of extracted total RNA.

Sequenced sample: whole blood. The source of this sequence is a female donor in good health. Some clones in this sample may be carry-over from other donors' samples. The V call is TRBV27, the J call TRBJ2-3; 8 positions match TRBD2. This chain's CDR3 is CASNLRAGGSTDTQYF. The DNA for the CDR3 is TGTGCCAGCAACCTAAGGGCGGGAGGAAGCACAGATACGCAGTATTTT.